This T cell receptor (beta chain) was captured in a study of T cell clusters in autoimmune cytopenias. Frequency places this clonotype as medium-sized. Its cognate antigen is unknown. Germline loops: CDR1 SGHDT, CDR2 YYEEEE. This CDR3 comprises 14 residues. Each sample's input was roughly 230 ng genomic DNA, 38,000 or so genome equivalents. One tube held mixed TRB-A and TRB-B primer pools for touch-down PCR. TCRdb reprocessed the multiplex PCR reads; each CDR3 protein has one entry and no DNA is given. Recorded for this sample: 8,800 or so distinct CDR3 sequences. Findings of the study overall: The T cell clusters came from computational analysis alone and lack functional validation.

The sample consisted of peripheral blood. This sequence joins TRBV5-6 and TRBJ2-3. The TCR comes from a human donor with an autoimmune cytopenia or autoimmune hepatitis (not recorded which). This CDR3 is CASSLRQHTDTQYF.